This T cell receptor (beta chain) was profiled in a study of cytomegalovirus exposure and HLA in healthy donors (dated by TCRdb to the late 2010s). Concerning the study at large: In an earlier analysis of about 560 of the donors, 250 to 300 Gb of sequence data and some 100 million unique TCR beta sequences from about 180 million T cells were reported. Among over 350 genotyped donors of the cohort, an average of about 240,000 unique TCR beta nucleotide sequences were sequenced per donor, around 18% of them non-productive. Donor age, sex, ethnicity and CMV serostatus were collected together with the repertoire data. Genome-wide SNP genotypes for about three fifths of the 666 donors were used in a later genetic analysis, which treated that subset as a discovery cohort. All discovery cohort repertoires had been generated on a single sequencing platform. HLA typing included class I and class II loci at four-digit resolution. In the later analysis, no new phenotypic data were used to find candidate immune exposures; instead, reliance was placed on TCR beta sequences and their occurrence across donors. Typing coverage varied by locus: roughly 620-630 donors for A, B, C, DRB1 and DQB1; 522 for DQA1; approximately 610 for DPA1; 450 to 480 for DPB1. Several DR-DQ haplotypes were treated as single units for association and clustering because of strong linkage in the cohort. Of the 350 to 450 genotyped donors, 70% to 90% were placed in the genetic ancestry cluster associated with self-reported Caucasian donors. High-throughput TCR immunosequencing, statistical association of individual TCRs with disease status, and machine learning were combined to predict cytomegalovirus infection status. Besides the first cohort of roughly 700 subjects, a separate validation cohort made up of 120 different subjects was used. In an earlier analysis of more than 550 of the donors, high-throughput TCR beta sequencing was used to judge whether each TCR beta V gene segment behaved as functional or pseudogenic. The study used immunosequencing to profile the T cell repertoires of approximately 630 subjects and linked those repertoires to cytomegalovirus serostatus. A later analysis re-analyzed previously published TCR beta repertoires from 500 to 700 donors and added high-resolution HLA genotyping to study TCR occurrence patterns. About 300 gigabases of sequencing data and 75 million to 85 million unique TCR sequences made up an early release that covered several hundred HLA-typed donors. The study was designed to test whether signatures of past pathogen exposure could be identified by cataloging public T cell receptors. The full study reports these points: Only TCR beta chains were sequenced in this cohort, and the absence of alpha or paired-chain data limited detectable features. A cluster of highly shared sequence variants was judged likely to represent a technical artifact of the sequencing pipeline. Most CMV-associated TCR beta chains appeared to be HLA-restricted in a later analysis, and the HLA associations seemed to be driven largely by CMV exposure. In a later analysis, HLA-associated TCR beta chains showed more clonal expansion and lower generation probabilities than non-associated chains that were equally common. According to a later analysis, TCR association rates differed among HLA loci, with DRB1 alleles showing the most associated TCRs and HLA-C alleles showing the fewest. Across donors, most TCR sequences were observed very rarely, whereas some public TCRs were present in many individuals. At a false discovery rate of 0.05, a later analysis linked roughly 17,000 TCR beta sequences to specific HLA alleles. For the cohort, immune exposure information was limited to CMV serostatus. Assigning TCR associations to individual alleles was difficult when HLA alleles, especially DR and DQ, strongly co-occurred. An association between a missense DCLRE1C variant and V-gene and J-gene trimming of TCR beta chains was found in a later genetic analysis and replicated in an independent cohort. In both the original and validation cohorts, the classifier was reported to diagnose cytomegalovirus status with high specificity and sensitivity. Roughly uniform sequencing depth across donors was assumed in presence/absence analyses, although this assumption may not hold. The authors suggested that the approach could potentially be generalized to other disease states and immunological phenotypes. In a later genetic analysis, fewer N-insertions in productive TCRs were reported among donors in an Asian-associated ancestry cluster than the 666-donor mean. Some IMGT-functional V segments, including TRBV6-2 and TRBV6-3, could not be told apart with the 87-base-pair reads, so those segments were excluded. Because counts were too low, some 16 rarely observed V segments, including chromosome 9 orphons, were excluded from the earlier analysis of around 640 of the donors. In an earlier analysis of roughly 560 of the donors, most TCR beta V segments were observed in productive rearrangements about 87% or about 30% of the time, broadly matching IMGT annotations. Three of the identified cytomegalovirus-associated TCR beta chains were confirmed in vitro to be specific for cytomegalovirus antigens. Linkage disequilibrium might explain the correlated functional status among segregating V segments, but an unknown experimental factor could not be ruled out. Because HLA typing was missing for some donors at each locus, association tests included only the typed subset. A total of fewer than 200 TCR beta chains were listed by the study as associated with cytomegalovirus. A further reported finding was that TCR beta sequences accurately predicted the HLA-A and HLA-B alleles for most subjects in the first cohort. Several of the top co-occurrence clusters appeared to be linked to parvovirus B19, influenza, CMV and Epstein-Barr virus, according to a later analysis.

This clone was seen just once. No antigen is known for it. No per-base quality is available; no much larger clone lies one base away. From a lookup of the germline V gene, CDR1 and CDR2 are KGHSH and LQKENI. The CDR3 numbers 17 residues from cysteine through phenylalanine. Here the CDR3 DNA is all that survives: 51 bases in frame from base 1. Compared with germline, V lacks 3 bases and J lacks 3 bases; bases without a gene match: 9. Libraries were constructed by the immunoSEQ multiplex PCR assay. A mixture of 60 forward primers for TCR Vbeta segments and 13 reverse primers for TCR Jbeta segments was used in the multiplex PCR. The CDR3 region of rearranged TCR beta genes was amplified from genomic DNA by a multiplex PCR assay. Amplified TCR beta libraries were sequenced as 87-base-pair reads on the Illumina HiSeq System. In the original analysis: A later analysis tallied 70 million to 100 million unique TCR beta chains across the 600 to 700 repertoires, and some 12 million of those chains were shared by two or more donors. A nearest-neighbor algorithm error-corrected the raw reads and collapsed the reads into unique sequences, merging closely related sequences to remove PCR and sequencing errors. V, D and J gene segments were assigned by aligning CDR3 sequences to IMGT reference sequences. For a sequence to be retained, a match of at least six nucleotides was required to both a V gene segment and a J gene segment. A rearrangement counted as productive if the CDR3 had no stop codons and remained in frame with V and J, and every other rearrangement counted as non-productive. Following IMGT convention, CDR3 was defined as the stretch from the second conserved V-encoded cysteine up to the conserved J-encoded phenylalanine. Sequences without an unambiguous match to a single V gene segment were excluded from the earlier analysis of approximately 600 of the donors. An earlier analysis of fewer than 750 of the donors classified V segments as functional when productive rearrangements were above 56.7% and as segregating when the standard deviation between donors was above 5%. A statistical classification framework was built for diagnosing cytomegalovirus status from the catalog of TCR beta chain sequences. V and J gene assignment, in a later analysis, came from comparing TCR nucleotide sequences with IMGT/GENE-DB human TR gene sequences. A later analysis assigned CDR3 sequences and most-parsimonious VDJ recombination scenarios with the TCRdist pipeline. In a later analysis, each TCR beta chain was defined by its CDR3 amino acid sequence together with its V-gene family, and reads without a unique V-gene family were excluded. In a later analysis, fewer than 600 highly shared, low-generation-probability nucleotide sequences were removed to address suspected cross-contamination and a sequencing artifact. In a later analysis, a clonal expansion index for each public chain was calculated from normalized within-repertoire ranks of inferred template counts. In a later analysis, generation probabilities were computed using a VDJ recombination model fitted to out-of-frame rearrangements, and the results were checked against IGoR. In a later analysis, hypergeometric tests were used to score TCR-TCR, TCR-HLA and TCR-CMV co-occurrence, with a repertoire-size bias correction applied to TCR pairs. In a later analysis, false discovery rates were estimated by permuting HLA or CMV assignments 20 times. A later analysis grouped co-occurring TCRs with DBSCAN, adding TCRdist sequence similarity when clustering within HLA-allele-positive subsets. Co-occurrence clustering excluded repertoires with fewer than 30,000 or more than 120,000 public chains, plus five with anomalous nucleotide sharing. The clones in this table, taken by TCRdb from immuneACCESS, are in-frame only. Not every clone is retained; where verified, under half of the shortfall comes from an unresolved V gene, and the cause of the rest is unknown. V and J calls plus clone size are reproduced from that table; the DNA served to infer D and trimming. The sample table shows 95,000 to 150,000 clones, and 75% to 90% are seen once. The top ten clones comprise 2.1% of the sample.

In total, just over 650 healthy bone marrow donors made up the cohort. At the time of sampling, every cohort member was nominally healthy, though immune exposures that went unrecorded were likely present. The donor tested CMV seronegative and was one of the 352 seronegative cohort members. A peripheral blood sample was collected from each donor, and TCR beta sequencing was performed on peripheral blood mononuclear cells. Genomic DNA extraction from the blood cell samples was performed with the Qiagen DNeasy Blood Extraction Kit. The rearranged segments are TRBV18 and TRBJ1-2, and 11 junction bases match TRBD1. The receptor's source is a man aged 25 to 40 in good health and CMV-seronegative. The sequenced sample was PBMCs. Here the CDR3 is given as CASSPKGQGEVHYGYTF. The DNA sequence is given as TGTGCCAGCTCACCCAAGGGACAGGGGGAGGTGCACTATGGCTACACCTTC.